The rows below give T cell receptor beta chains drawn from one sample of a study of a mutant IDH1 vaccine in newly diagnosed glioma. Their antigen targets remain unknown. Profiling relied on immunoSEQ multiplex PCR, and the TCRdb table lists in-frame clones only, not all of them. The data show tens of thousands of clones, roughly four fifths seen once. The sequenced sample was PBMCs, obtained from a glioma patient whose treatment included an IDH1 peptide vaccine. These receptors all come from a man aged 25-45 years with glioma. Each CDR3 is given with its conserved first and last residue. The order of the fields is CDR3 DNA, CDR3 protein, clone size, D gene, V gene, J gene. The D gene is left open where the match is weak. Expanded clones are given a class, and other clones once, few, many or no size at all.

CDR3 DNA: TGTGCCAGCAGTGTTAACAGGAGGGTCGAGACCCAGTACTTC
CDR3 protein: CASSVNRRVETQYF
clone size: NA
D gene: NA
V gene: TRBV6-1
J gene: TRBJ2-5

CDR3 DNA: TGCAGCGTTGAAGATCCGGGGGGTCCTTTCTATGGCTACACCTTC
CDR3 protein: CSVEDPGGPFYGYTF
clone size: NA
D gene: NA
V gene: TRBV29-1
J gene: TRBJ1-2

CDR3 DNA: TGTGCCAGCAGCCGACAGGGAGTTAAGGAGACCCAGTACTTC
CDR3 protein: CASSRQGVKETQYF
clone size: NA
D gene: TRBD1
V gene: TRBV7-9
J gene: TRBJ2-5

CDR3 DNA: TGTGCCAGTAGTATTTTCCCCTCGGACTCCGACTATGGCTACACCTTC
CDR3 protein: CASSIFPSDSDYGYTF
clone size: NA
D gene: NA
V gene: TRBV19
J gene: TRBJ1-2

CDR3 DNA: TGTGCCAGCAGCGCTACCGGGACTACCTACACCGGGGAGCTGTTTTTT
CDR3 protein: CASSATGTTYTGELFF
clone size: NA
D gene: TRBD2
V gene: TRBV5-5
J gene: TRBJ2-2

CDR3 DNA: TGTGCCTGGAGACCCGGGAGCTTCATCCCTGAAGCTTTCTTT
CDR3 protein: CAWRPGSFIPEAFF
clone size: NA
D gene: NA
V gene: TRBV30
J gene: TRBJ1-1

CDR3 DNA: TGCGCCAGCAGCCAACCCACGCGGGGGGGCGGAGAGACCCAGTACTTC
CDR3 protein: CASSQPTRGGGETQYF
clone size: NA
D gene: TRBD2
V gene: TRBV4-1
J gene: TRBJ2-5

CDR3 DNA: TGTGCCAGTACCACAGGGGTTGGCTACACCTTC
CDR3 protein: CASTTGVGYTF
clone size: few
D gene: TRBD1
V gene: TRBV19
J gene: TRBJ1-2

CDR3 DNA: TGTGCCAGCAGTGCCCGGACTAGCGGGACTAGCACAGATACGCAGTATTTT
CDR3 protein: CASSARTSGTSTDTQYF
clone size: NA
D gene: TRBD2
V gene: TRBV28
J gene: TRBJ2-3

CDR3 DNA: TGTGCCTGGGACCGGGGTCCCGGAATCTCGCCCCAGCATTTT
CDR3 protein: CAWDRGPGISPQHF
clone size: few
D gene: NA
V gene: TRBV30
J gene: TRBJ1-5

CDR3 DNA: TGTGCCAGCAGTTTCGGGACGGGCTCCTACGAGCAGTACTTC
CDR3 protein: CASSFGTGSYEQYF
clone size: once
D gene: NA
V gene: TRBV6-1
J gene: TRBJ2-7

CDR3 DNA: TGTGCCAGCTCACCACTTTCTAGCGGGGCACTTTCCTACAATGAGCAGTTCTTC
CDR3 protein: CASSPLSSGALSYNEQFF
clone size: NA
D gene: TRBD2
V gene: TRBV18
J gene: TRBJ2-1

CDR3 DNA: TGCGCCAGCAGCCAGGGGGCGGGCACTGAAGCTTTCTTT
CDR3 protein: CASSQGAGTEAFF
clone size: NA
D gene: TRBD1
V gene: TRBV5-1
J gene: TRBJ1-1

CDR3 DNA: TGTGCCAGCAGTTACGAGGGGGGCTACAATGAGCAGTTCTTC
CDR3 protein: CASSYEGGYNEQFF
clone size: NA
D gene: NA
V gene: TRBV6-5
J gene: TRBJ2-1

CDR3 DNA: TGTGCCAGCAGCGGGTCGGAAGAGACCCAGTACTTC
CDR3 protein: CASSGSEETQYF
clone size: NA
D gene: NA
V gene: TRBV11-2
J gene: TRBJ2-5

CDR3 DNA: TGTGCCAGCAGCTCGCCGGGACGGGTCTATGGCTACACCTTC
CDR3 protein: CASSSPGRVYGYTF
clone size: NA
D gene: NA
V gene: TRBV7-2
J gene: TRBJ1-2

CDR3 DNA: TGTGCCAGCAGCATAGGGGGTGCTCGACAAGAGACCCAGTACTTC
CDR3 protein: CASSIGGARQETQYF
clone size: NA
D gene: NA
V gene: TRBV28
J gene: TRBJ2-5

CDR3 DNA: TGTGCCAGCAAGATCAGGGGGGTCTGTCACACTCTATATAGCAATCAGCCCCAGCATTTT
CDR3 protein: CASKIRGVCHTLYSNQPQHF
clone size: NA
D gene: TRBD1
V gene: TRBV11-3
J gene: TRBJ1-5

CDR3 DNA: TGTGCCAGCAGTTTAAGTGGGAATTTGAACACTGAAGCTTTCTTT
CDR3 protein: CASSLSGNLNTEAFF
clone size: NA
D gene: NA
V gene: TRBV27
J gene: TRBJ1-1

CDR3 DNA: TGTGCCAGTAGTTTCGGGACAGGGAACACTGAAGCTTTCTTT
CDR3 protein: CASSFGTGNTEAFF
clone size: few
D gene: TRBD1
V gene: TRBV19
J gene: TRBJ1-1

CDR3 DNA: TGCGCCAGCAGTGAGGACAGGGTTGGGGAAAAACTGTTTTTT
CDR3 protein: CASSEDRVGEKLFF
clone size: few
D gene: TRBD1
V gene: TRBV10-1
J gene: TRBJ1-4

CDR3 DNA: TGCGCCAGCAGCCCATCCCCCAGGACTGAAGCTTTCTTT
CDR3 protein: CASSPSPRTEAFF
clone size: NA
D gene: NA
V gene: TRBV5-1
J gene: TRBJ1-1

CDR3 DNA: TGTGCCAGCAGCAAGGGACAAAGGAACACCGGGGAGCTGTTTTTT
CDR3 protein: CASSKGQRNTGELFF
clone size: NA
D gene: NA
V gene: TRBV6-5
J gene: TRBJ2-2

CDR3 DNA: TGTGCCAGCAGCTTCGGGGGGGCCCGATACACCGAGCAGTACTTC
CDR3 protein: CASSFGGARYTEQYF
clone size: NA
D gene: TRBD2
V gene: TRBV7-9
J gene: TRBJ2-7

CDR3 DNA: TGTGCCAGCAGCCCAAGTCCATTCAGCGGGAAGCGCACAGATACGCAGTATTTT
CDR3 protein: CASSPSPFSGKRTDTQYF
clone size: NA
D gene: TRBD2
V gene: TRBV7-6
J gene: TRBJ2-3

CDR3 DNA: TGTGCCAGCAGTGAGGGGGGGGTTAAAAAGACCCAGTACTTC
CDR3 protein: CASSEGGVKKTQYF
clone size: NA
D gene: TRBD2
V gene: TRBV6-1
J gene: TRBJ2-5

CDR3 DNA: TGTGCCATGGGGGGGCAGGCCTCCTACGAGCAGTACTTC
CDR3 protein: CAMGGQASYEQYF
clone size: NA
D gene: NA
V gene: TRBV7-9
J gene: TRBJ2-7

CDR3 DNA: TGTGCCAGCAGCCTTGGAGCCGCGAACACCGGGGAGCTGTTTTTT
CDR3 protein: CASSLGAANTGELFF
clone size: NA
D gene: NA
V gene: TRBV11-2
J gene: TRBJ2-2

CDR3 DNA: TGTGCCTCCCAAATGGGGTTAACTAATGAAAAACTGTTTTTT
CDR3 protein: CASQMGLTNEKLFF
clone size: NA
D gene: NA
V gene: TRBV2
J gene: TRBJ1-4

CDR3 DNA: TGTGCCAGCAGCTTGACTAGCGGGGGGACGGCAGATACGCAGTATTTT
CDR3 protein: CASSLTSGGTADTQYF
clone size: NA
D gene: TRBD2
V gene: TRBV7-8
J gene: TRBJ2-3

CDR3 DNA: TGTGCCAGCAGTCCAACGTCAGGGCGGGAGACCCAGTACTTC
CDR3 protein: CASSPTSGRETQYF
clone size: once
D gene: NA
V gene: TRBV14
J gene: TRBJ2-5

CDR3 DNA: TGTGCCAGCAGTGAGGACAGGAAAAACATTCAGTACTTC
CDR3 protein: CASSEDRKNIQYF
clone size: NA
D gene: TRBD1
V gene: TRBV6-1
J gene: TRBJ2-4

CDR3 DNA: TGTGCCAGCAGCTTTAAAGGGGCCGGAACGGGTCTCACCGGGGAGCTGTTTTTT
CDR3 protein: CASSFKGAGTGLTGELFF
clone size: NA
D gene: NA
V gene: TRBV7-8
J gene: TRBJ2-2